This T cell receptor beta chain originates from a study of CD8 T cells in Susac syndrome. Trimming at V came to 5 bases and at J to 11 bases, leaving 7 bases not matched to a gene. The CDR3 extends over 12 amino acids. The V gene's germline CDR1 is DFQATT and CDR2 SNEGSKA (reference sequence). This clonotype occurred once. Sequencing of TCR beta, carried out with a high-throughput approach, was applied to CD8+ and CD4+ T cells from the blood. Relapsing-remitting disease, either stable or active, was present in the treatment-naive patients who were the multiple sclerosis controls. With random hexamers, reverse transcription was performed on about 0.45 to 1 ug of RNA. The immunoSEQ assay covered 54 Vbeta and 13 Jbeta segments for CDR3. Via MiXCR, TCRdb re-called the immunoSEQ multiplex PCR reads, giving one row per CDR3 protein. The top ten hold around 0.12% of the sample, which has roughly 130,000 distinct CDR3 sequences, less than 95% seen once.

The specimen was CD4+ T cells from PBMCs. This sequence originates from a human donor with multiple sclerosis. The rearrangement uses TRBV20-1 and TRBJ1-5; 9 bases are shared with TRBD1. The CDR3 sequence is CSASRQGVSQHF. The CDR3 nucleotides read TGCAGTGCTTCCAGACAGGGGGTATCCCAGCATTTT.